The 5 T cell receptor beta chains in this list originate from one sample, sequenced in a study of radiotherapy plus CTLA-4 blockade in lung cancer listed by TCRdb under 2018. The library was generated by the immunoSEQ multiplex PCR assay. In its TCRdb copy, this immuneACCESS table keeps in-frame sequences only and misses some clones. Where compared with another copy, unresolved V genes explain less than half of these, and the others have no known cause. Present in this sample are about 86,000 clones, roughly 80% of which were seen just once. Of the sample, under 0.85% is held by the ten largest clones. The sequencing here drew on peripheral blood, taken from a patient treated with radiotherapy plus ipilimumab. The receptors were gathered from a human donor with non-small cell lung cancer who had stable disease on radiotherapy plus ipilimumab.

The chain joins TRBV19 to TRBJ1-5; D is possibly TRBD1 (5 bases). The ends were cut back, 3 bases at V and 7 bases at J, with 7 bases in the middle. The CDR3 totals 12 residues. The germline gives CDR1 LNHDA, CDR2 SQIVND (reference sequence). CDR3 sequence (DNA): TGTGCCAGTAGTATGGGGCCACAGCCCCAGCATTTT. Its protein product is CASSMGPQPQHF.

The rearrangement joins TRBV29-1 to TRBJ1-4; D remains ambiguous. This CDR3 has 14 amino acids. Germline assignment: CDR1 SQVTM and CDR2 ANQGSEA. Trimming removed 7 bases at V and 6 bases at J, with 18 bases between. In DNA form, the CDR3 reads TGCAGCGGGGGTGACCCAGATCGCGATGAAAAACTGTTTTTT. Protein: CSGGDPDRDEKLFF.

The chain employs TRBV9 and TRBJ1-6; TRBD1 might be the D (6 bases). Germline CDR1 is SGDLS and CDR2 is YYNGEE. V was trimmed by 0 bases and J by 7 bases, leaving 11 bases between them. This CDR3 is built from 15 residues. DNA of the CDR3: TGTGCCAGCAGCGTAGCTACCGGGGGCAATTCACCCCTCCACTTT. Translated: CASSVATGGNSPLHF.

This chain connects TRBV28 to TRBJ1-2, with D unclear. Trimming shortened V by 6 bases and J by 4 bases, and 12 bases separated the two germline ends. The CDR3 length is 13 residues. Germline CDR1 MDHEN, CDR2 SYDVKM. For the CDR3, the DNA is TGTGCCAGCAGCGGCCAGCGAGTCTATGGCTACACCTTC. As protein: CASSGQRVYGYTF.

The chain joins TRBV5-4 to TRBJ1-1; D gene unclear. The V end lost 2 bases, the J end lost 7 bases, and 9 bases lay between the germline ends. CDR1 is SGHNT, CDR2 YYREEE, per germline (reference sequence). The CDR3 is made up of 12 amino acids. DNA for the CDR3: TGTGCCAGCAGCTTTGAAGGATTTGAAGCTTTCTTT. Its protein product is CASSFEGFEAFF.